A selection of T cell receptor beta chains follows, all from one sample in a study of lymphopenia after photon versus proton radiotherapy. Method: immunoSEQ multiplex PCR; TCRdb's copy keeps in-frame clones and lacks some. This sample has 70,000 to 95,000 clones; around 83% occur once, and the top ten carry about 1.3%. Sample: peripheral blood, taken from a patient treated with proton-based radiotherapy. These TCRs come from a man aged 55 to 69 with pancreatic cancer. Each CDR3 is given with its conserved first and last residue. D genes are given only for firm matches. Clone size appears in some rows only: once, few, many, or a class for an expanded clone.

V gene,D gene,clone size,J gene,CDR3 protein,CDR3 DNA
TRBV5-1,TRBD1,-,TRBJ2-7,CASSGPGGDEQYF,TGCGCCAGCTCAGGGCCAGGGGGCGACGAGCAGTACTTC
TRBV5-1,TRBD2,-,TRBJ2-3,CASSQLVRQRGATDTQYF,TGCGCCAGCAGCCAGCTAGTCAGACAGCGGGGGGCCACAGATACGCAGTATTTT
TRBV29-1,-,-,TRBJ2-7,CSVEGRSYEQYF,TGCAGCGTTGAGGGGCGCTCCTACGAGCAGTACTTC
TRBV28,TRBD2,-,TRBJ2-7,CASSLIPSFAGAIFADDEQYF,TGTGCCAGCAGCCTAATCCCCTCGTTTGCGGGAGCAATCTTCGCCGACGACGAGCAGTACTTC
TRBV29-1,TRBD2,-,TRBJ2-1,CSVDGELAGGLNEQFF,TGCAGCGTTGACGGGGAACTAGCGGGAGGGCTTAATGAGCAGTTCTTC
TRBV28,TRBD1,-,TRBJ2-4,CASTRQGTGNIQYF,TGTGCCAGCACCCGACAGGGTACTGGAAACATTCAGTACTTC
TRBV27,TRBD2,-,TRBJ2-7,CASSSRVAGGYEQYF,TGTGCCAGCAGTTCCAGGGTAGCGGGAGGATACGAGCAGTACTTC
TRBV5-8,-,-,TRBJ2-2,CASSFRGTGELFF,TGTGCCAGCAGCTTCAGGGGAACCGGGGAGCTGTTTTTT
TRBV19,-,-,TRBJ1-5,CASSSQQGLGQPQHF,TGTGCCAGTAGTTCCCAACAGGGACTTGGTCAGCCCCAGCATTTT
TRBV19,-,-,TRBJ1-1,CASSMMAGPTEAFF,TGTGCCAGTAGTATGATGGCAGGGCCCACTGAAGCTTTCTTT
TRBV27,-,-,TRBJ2-7,CASSSWGAAYEQYF,TGTGCCAGCAGTTCGTGGGGGGCGGCTTACGAGCAGTACTTC
TRBV11-2,TRBD1,-,TRBJ2-7,CASSLGDRTTKQYF,TGTGCCAGCAGCTTAGGGGACAGGACTACGAAGCAGTACTTC
TRBV7-8,TRBD2,-,TRBJ2-1,CASSSGLAGHLYNEQFF,TGTGCCAGCAGCTCGGGACTAGCGGGACACCTCTACAATGAGCAGTTCTTC
TRBV7-2,-,-,TRBJ2-5,CASSLGGARGTQYF,TGTGCCAGCAGCTTAGGGGGGGCGCGGGGGACCCAGTACTTC
TRBV5-1,TRBD2,-,TRBJ2-3,CASSTGLAASTDTQYF,TGCGCCAGCAGCACGGGACTAGCGGCTAGCACAGATACGCAGTATTTT
TRBV11-2,-,-,TRBJ2-7,CASSAQVGGPYEQYF,TGTGCCAGCAGCGCCCAGGTGGGTGGCCCCTACGAGCAGTACTTC
TRBV19,TRBD1,-,TRBJ1-2,CASSIVQGDGYTF,TGTGCCAGTAGTATAGTACAGGGGGACGGCTACACCTTC
TRBV23-1,-,-,TRBJ2-1,CASRPGTSSGKQFF,TGCGCCAGCAGGCCGGGGACCTCTTCGGGGAAGCAGTTCTTC
TRBV11-2,TRBD1,-,TRBJ2-1,CASSYQTGTSSYNEQFF,TGTGCCAGCAGCTACCAGACAGGGACGAGCTCCTACAATGAGCAGTTCTTC
TRBV29-1,TRBD2,-,TRBJ2-1,CSVSLAGRGEQFF,TGCAGCGTGAGTCTAGCGGGAAGAGGGGAGCAGTTCTTC
TRBV27,TRBD1,-,TRBJ2-3,CASSGTLSTGQGPLTDTQYF,TGTGCCAGCAGTGGCACCTTGTCGACGGGACAGGGGCCACTCACAGATACGCAGTATTTT
TRBV28,-,once,TRBJ1-5,CASSSPGGMQPQHF,TGTGCCAGCAGTTCGCCGGGGGGCATGCAGCCCCAGCATTTT
TRBV6-1,TRBD1,-,TRBJ2-7,CASDTAGGIYEQYF,TGTGCCAGCGATACAGCAGGGGGCATCTACGAGCAGTACTTC
TRBV11-2,-,-,TRBJ2-1,CASSLVYNEQFF,TGTGCCAGCAGCTTAGTATACAATGAGCAGTTCTTC
TRBV10-3,-,once,TRBJ2-7,CAISETGEQYF,TGTGCCATCAGTGAAACGGGGGAGCAGTACTTC
TRBV28,TRBD1,-,TRBJ2-7,CASSLRRDRRYEQYF,TGTGCCAGCAGCCTACGCCGGGACAGGCGCTACGAGCAGTACTTC
TRBV4-2,TRBD1,once,TRBJ1-4,CASKGQGGEKLFF,TGTGCCAGCAAGGGACAGGGAGGTGAAAAACTGTTTTTT
TRBV11-3,TRBD2,-,TRBJ2-2,CASSGISGELFF,TGTGCCAGTAGCGGGATATCCGGGGAGCTGTTTTTT
TRBV19,-,-,TRBJ2-5,CASSFRAGRETQYF,TGTGCCAGTAGTTTCAGGGCCGGCAGAGAGACCCAGTACTTC
TRBV19,-,-,TRBJ1-5,CATDQGPYSNQPQHF,TGTGCCACCGATCAGGGGCCATATAGCAATCAGCCCCAGCATTTT
TRBV2,TRBD2,-,TRBJ2-5,CASSEGLAGVQETQYF,TGTGCCAGCAGCGAGGGACTAGCGGGAGTCCAAGAGACCCAGTACTTC
TRBV5-6,TRBD1,-,TRBJ1-2,CASSLNRDRGYTF,TGTGCCAGCAGCTTGAATCGGGACAGGGGCTACACCTTC
TRBV11-3,-,-,TRBJ1-3,CASSEGFGSGNTIYF,TGTGCCAGCAGCGAGGGTTTTGGATCTGGAAACACCATATATTTT
TRBV30,-,many,TRBJ1-1,CAWSVQRNTEAFF,TGTGCCTGGAGTGTACAGCGGAACACTGAAGCTTTCTTT
TRBV4-3,-,-,TRBJ2-7,CASSQDTAYEQYF,TGCGCCAGCAGCCAAGATACAGCCTACGAGCAGTACTTC
TRBV27,TRBD2,-,TRBJ2-1,CASSFREGREQFF,TGTGCCAGCAGTTTCAGGGAGGGTAGGGAGCAGTTCTTC
TRBV7-6,-,-,TRBJ2-7,CASSLVTGASYEQYF,TGTGCCAGCAGCTTAGTGACGGGGGCCTCCTACGAGCAGTACTTC
TRBV7-2,-,-,TRBJ1-5,CASSLTNIQPQHF,TGTGCCAGCAGCTTAACTAACATTCAGCCCCAGCATTTT
TRBV7-2,TRBD1,-,TRBJ2-7,CASKQGAVNEQYF,TGTGCCAGTAAACAGGGGGCTGTGAACGAGCAGTACTTC
TRBV27,-,-,TRBJ1-5,CASSSRDGFNQPQHF,TGTGCCAGCAGTTCCCGGGACGGCTTCAATCAGCCCCAGCATTTT
TRBV7-2,-,once,TRBJ2-5,CASSLSGHQETQYF,TGTGCCAGCAGCTTATCCGGCCACCAAGAGACCCAGTACTTC
TRBV6-6,-,once,TRBJ1-5,CASSYLVQPQHF,TGTGCCAGCAGTTATCTGGTTCAGCCCCAGCATTTT
TRBV30,TRBD1,-,TRBJ2-5,CAWRLPGQGWTTQYF,TGTGCCTGGAGGTTACCGGGACAGGGGTGGACGACCCAGTACTTC
TRBV18,TRBD1,-,TRBJ2-7,CASSSGQTFSYEQYF,TGTGCCAGCTCATCGGGACAGACCTTCTCCTACGAGCAGTACTTC
TRBV9,TRBD2,-,TRBJ2-1,CASSPSLLAGGSNEQFF,TGTGCCAGCAGCCCCTCTCTACTAGCGGGAGGGTCCAATGAGCAGTTCTTC
TRBV28,TRBD1,-,TRBJ1-2,CASSDRVPYGYTF,TGTGCCAGCAGTGACAGGGTCCCCTATGGCTACACCTTC
TRBV28,TRBD1,-,TRBJ1-1,CASSLNRGLNTEAFF,TGTGCCAGCAGTTTGAACAGGGGATTGAACACTGAAGCTTTCTTT